These T cell receptor beta chains were read from a single sample in a study of T cells in Graves' hyperthyroidism and ophthalmopathy. TCRdb fed the multiplex PCR reads into MiXCR, producing one record per CDR3 protein. The data contain a few hundred thousand distinct CDR3 sequences, less than 25% of them singletons. Sequenced material: blood. Receptor source: a man aged 18 to 29 with Graves' hyperthyroidism. Both conserved end residues are part of each CDR3. The order of the fields is CDR3 protein, V gene.

cdr3_aa: CASSLLRGARSEQYF; v_call: TRBV7-9
cdr3_aa: CVSSSVDRGVYEQYF; v_call: TRBV7-6
cdr3_aa: CASSPFDPPSDYYGYTF; v_call: TRBV18
cdr3_aa: CASSSSGTGFLKTQYF; v_call: TRBV13
cdr3_aa: CASSSLHYRDLGQETQYF; v_call: TRBV12-3/TRBV12-4
cdr3_aa: CSVSGGVMNTEAFF; v_call: TRBV29-1
cdr3_aa: CASSGVQDPYEQYF; v_call: TRBV10-2
cdr3_aa: CASSQEGSEYYEQYF; v_call: TRBV3-1
cdr3_aa: CASSEWGRNQPQHF; v_call: TRBV6-1
cdr3_aa: CAWSMGPFNYGYTF; v_call: TRBV30
cdr3_aa: CAWGTGAIGQPQHF; v_call: TRBV30
cdr3_aa: CASSQDLGSNYGYTF; v_call: TRBV14